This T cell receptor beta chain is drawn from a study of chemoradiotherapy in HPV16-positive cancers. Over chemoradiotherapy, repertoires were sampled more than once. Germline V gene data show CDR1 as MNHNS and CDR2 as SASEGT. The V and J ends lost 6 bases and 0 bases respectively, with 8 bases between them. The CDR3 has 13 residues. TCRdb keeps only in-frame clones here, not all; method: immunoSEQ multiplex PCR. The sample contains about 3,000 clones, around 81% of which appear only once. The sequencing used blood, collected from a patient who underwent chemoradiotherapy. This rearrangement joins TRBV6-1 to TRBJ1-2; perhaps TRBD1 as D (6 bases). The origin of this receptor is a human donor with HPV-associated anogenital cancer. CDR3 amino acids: CASRQGPNYGYTF. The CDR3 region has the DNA TGTGCCAGCAGACAGGGCCCTAACTATGGCTACACCTTC.